The 10 T cell receptor beta chains reported below all come from one sample, sequenced in a study of blood T cell repertoires in COVID-19. Sequencing was performed with immunoSEQ multiplex PCR; in TCRdb, only in-frame clones are kept and a portion is missing. The sample includes 250,000 to 350,000 clones, approximately 86% of them seen just once. Sequencing used PBMCs or T cells enriched from blood (not recorded which). The receptor source for this set is a woman younger than 45 who had recovered from COVID-19.

This chain joins TRBV5-4 and TRBJ1-2; 8 nucleotides match TRBD1. The CDR3 runs to 13 residues. J lost 7 bases, V lost 1 base, and 3 bases had no gene match. Germline-derived CDR1 and CDR2 are SGHNT and YYREEE (reference sequence). CDR3: CASSLPGGGGYTF. CDR3 in DNA: TGTGCCAGCAGCTTGCCAGGGGGCGGTGGCTACACCTTC.

The V call is TRBV5-1, the J call TRBJ2-5, with a possible D match to TRBD1 (6 bases). The CDR3 runs 14 residues. Germline CDR1 SGHRS, CDR2 YFSETQ. Trimming pared 3 bases from V and 2 bases from J, leaving 11 bases between. The CDR3 DNA follows: TGCGCCAGCAGCTCCACAGGGATACAAGAGACCCAGTACTTC. Its translation is CASSSTGIQETQYF.

The chain couples TRBV2 to TRBJ2-7; 7 bases fit TRBD1. V was pared by 8 bases and J by 6 bases, with 7 bases of the junction left unmatched. Germline V gives CDR1 SNHLY, CDR2 FYNNEI. The CDR3 totals 12 residues. The CDR3 spells CASQDRAGEQYF. CDR3 DNA: TGTGCCAGCCAAGACAGGGCGGGCGAGCAGTACTTC.

The chain employs TRBV30 and TRBJ1-2, with unresolved D. Germline values: CDR1 GTSNPN, CDR2 SVGIG (reference sequence). Trimming pared 1 base from V and 2 bases from J, leaving 11 bases between. The CDR3 sequence is 14 residues long. CDR3 sequence reads: CAWSGRLANYGYTF. In DNA form, the CDR3 reads TGTGCCTGGAGTGGAAGACTTGCAAACTATGGCTACACCTTC.

The genes are TRBV4-3 and TRBJ2-3; 9 bases align to TRBD1. Germline-derived CDR1 and CDR2 are LGHNA and YSLEER. The V segment lost 0 bases and the J segment 1 base; nucleotides outside the gene matches: 14. The length of the CDR3 is 20 residues. CDR3 nucleotide sequence: TGCGCCAGCAGCCAAGATAAGCCCCTTCCCGACAGGGGGGGCACAGATACGCAGTATTTT. Translated: CASSQDKPLPDRGGTDTQYF.

The V call is TRBV9, the J call TRBJ1-2; 7 bases align to TRBD1. The V and J ends lost 3 bases and 7 bases, in that order; junction bases with no gene match: 12. Per the germline V gene, CDR1 is SGDLS and CDR2 is YYNGEE. The CDR3 extends over 15 amino acids. DNA of the CDR3: TGTGCCAGCAGCGCTGGATGGTCAGGGGGTTCTGGCTACACCTTC. It is translated as CASSAGWSGGSGYTF.

The J gene is TRBJ2-7, the V gene TRBV2; 9 nucleotides match TRBD2. The V gene's germline CDR1 is SNHLY and CDR2 FYNNEI. Losses at the gene ends were 8 bases for V and 7 bases for J; bases not matched to a gene: 15. This CDR3 spans 15 amino acids. CDR3 amino acids: CASGRGFSGSGEQYF. The CDR3 coding sequence is TGTGCCAGCGGCCGGGGGTTTAGCGGGAGTGGGGAGCAGTACTTC.

V usage is TRBV29-1 and J usage is TRBJ2-7; a possible D gene is TRBD1 (6 bases). The germline gives CDR1 SQVTM, CDR2 ANQGSEA. V was shortened by 5 bases and J by 4 bases, with 24 bases between the two germline ends. This CDR3 has 16 amino acids. The CDR3 DNA reads as TGCAGCGTTAAGGACGGTCGGGACACGGGCGCTTACGAGCAGTACTTC. Translated, it gives CSVKDGRDTGAYEQYF.

This clone has just a few counts. This sequence joins TRBV30 and TRBJ2-3; 8 positions agree with TRBD2. V gave up 2 bases and J gave up 4 bases; unmatched junction bases: 11. This CDR3 contains 16 residues. The V gene's germline CDR1 is GTSNPN and CDR2 SVGIG (reference sequence). The CDR3 nucleotides are TGTGCCTGGAGTCTAGCGGGCCCGGCCGTAGCAGATACGCAGTATTTT. It translates to CAWSLAGPAVADTQYF.

The V call is TRBV5-1, the J call TRBJ1-4, with D unclear. Trimming shortened V by 0 bases and J by 0 bases, and 9 bases separated the two germline ends. Germline V gives CDR1 SGHRS, CDR2 YFSETQ. This CDR3 spans 16 amino acids. The CDR3 bases are TGCGCCAGCAGCTTGGGTTCGGGAGCAACTAATGAAAAACTGTTTTTT. Translating gives CASSLGSGATNEKLFF.